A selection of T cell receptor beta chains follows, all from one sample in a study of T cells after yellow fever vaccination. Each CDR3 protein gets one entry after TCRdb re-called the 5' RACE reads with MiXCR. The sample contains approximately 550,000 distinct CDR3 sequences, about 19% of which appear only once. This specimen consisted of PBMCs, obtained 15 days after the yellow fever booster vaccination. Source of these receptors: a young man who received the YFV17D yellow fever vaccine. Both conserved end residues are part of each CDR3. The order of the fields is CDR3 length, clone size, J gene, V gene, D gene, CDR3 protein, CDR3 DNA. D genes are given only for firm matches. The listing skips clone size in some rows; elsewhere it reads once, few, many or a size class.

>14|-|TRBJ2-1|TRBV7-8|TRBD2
CASSFLGGRDEQFF
TGTGCCAGCAGCTTTTTGGGCGGGAGGGATGAGCAGTTCTTC
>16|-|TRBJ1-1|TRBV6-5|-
CASSYGGGSRNTEAFF
TGTGCCAGCAGTTACGGGGGTGGGAGCCGGAACACTGAAGCTTTCTTT
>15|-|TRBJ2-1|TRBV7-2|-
CASSSRGGLTGEQFF
TGTGCCAGCAGCTCCAGGGGGGGGTTAACGGGTGAGCAGTTCTTC
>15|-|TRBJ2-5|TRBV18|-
CASSPWSGGQETQYF
TGTGCCAGCTCACCATGGTCCGGGGGCCAAGAGACCCAGTACTTC
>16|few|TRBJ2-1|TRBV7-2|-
CASSFGGFESYNEQFF
TGTGCCAGCAGCTTCGGGGGATTTGAATCCTACAATGAGCAGTTCTTC
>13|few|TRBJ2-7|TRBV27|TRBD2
CASSLGSGNEQYF
TGTGCCAGCAGCCTAGGCAGCGGGAACGAGCAGTACTTC
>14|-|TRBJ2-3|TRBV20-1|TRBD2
CSPRTSGSTDTQYF
TGCAGCCCCCGGACTAGCGGGAGCACAGATACGCAGTATTTT
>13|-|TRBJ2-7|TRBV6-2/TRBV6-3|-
CASSYSSPALPNF
TGTGCCAGCAGTTACTCCTCCCCAGCGTTGCCGAACTTC
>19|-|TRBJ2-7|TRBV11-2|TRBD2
CASSLLLLESERGPYEQYF
TGTGCCAGCAGCTTACTCCTCCTAGAGTCTGAGCGGGGGCCCTACGAGCAGTACTTC
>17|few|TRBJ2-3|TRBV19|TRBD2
CASSTSVGLAGTDTQYF
TGTGCCAGTAGTACCAGCGTGGGACTAGCGGGAACAGATACGCAGTATTTT
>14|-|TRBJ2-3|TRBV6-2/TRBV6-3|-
CASSPSVPTDTQYF
TGTGCCAGCAGTCCAAGCGTTCCTACAGATACGCAGTATTTT
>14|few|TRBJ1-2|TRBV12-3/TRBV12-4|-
CASSQPGTFGDYTF
TGTGCCAGCAGTCAACCCGGGACTTTCGGTGACTACACCTTC
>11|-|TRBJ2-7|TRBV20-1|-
CSARVRYEQYF
TGCAGTGCTAGAGTCCGATACGAGCAGTACTTC
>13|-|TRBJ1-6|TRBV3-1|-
CASSQDRNSPLHF
TGTGCCAGCAGCCAAGACAGAAATTCACCCCTCCACTTT
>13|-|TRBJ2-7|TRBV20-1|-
CSARAESSYEQYF
TGCAGTGCTAGGGCAGAGAGTTCCTACGAGCAGTACTTC
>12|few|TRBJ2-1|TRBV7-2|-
CASSVGTWDQFF
TGTGCCAGCAGCGTCGGGACCTGGGATCAGTTCTTC
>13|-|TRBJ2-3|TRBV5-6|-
CASSNRFTDTQYF
TGTGCCAGCAGCAATAGATTCACAGATACGCAGTATTTT
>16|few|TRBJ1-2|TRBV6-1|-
CASSEIFATDQYGYTF
TGTGCCAGCAGTGAAATCTTCGCGACAGATCAATATGGCTACACCTTC
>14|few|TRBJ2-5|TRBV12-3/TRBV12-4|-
CASSLAARLETQYF
TGTGCCAGCAGTTTAGCTGCTAGATTGGAGACCCAGTACTTC
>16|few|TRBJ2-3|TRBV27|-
CASSLLGGGDGDTQYF
TGTGCCAGCAGTTTACTTGGGGGCGGTGATGGAGATACGCAGTATTTT
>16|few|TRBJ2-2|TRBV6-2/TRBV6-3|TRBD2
CASSRWLAENTGELFF
TGTGCCAGCAGTCGGTGGCTAGCGGAGAACACCGGGGAGCTGTTTTTT
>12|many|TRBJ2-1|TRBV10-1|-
CASSEGQGKPFF
TGCGCCAGCAGTGAAGGCCAGGGCAAGCCGTTCTTC
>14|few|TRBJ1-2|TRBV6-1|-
CASSERTVVAGYTF
TGTGCCAGCAGTGAACGAACCGTGGTAGCTGGCTACACCTTC
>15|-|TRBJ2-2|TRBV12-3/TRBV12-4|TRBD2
CASSATSGVPGELFF
TGTGCCAGCAGTGCGACTAGCGGAGTCCCCGGGGAGCTGTTTTTT
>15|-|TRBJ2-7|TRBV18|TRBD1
CASSPGTGTSYEQYF
TGTGCCAGCTCACCGGGGACAGGGACGTCCTACGAGCAGTACTTC
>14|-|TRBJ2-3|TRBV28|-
CASSTTGFTDTQYF
TGTGCCAGCAGCACGACCGGGTTCACAGATACGCAGTATTTT
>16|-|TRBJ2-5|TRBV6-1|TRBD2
CASSTGLAGVSGTQYF
TGTGCCAGCTCGACCGGACTAGCGGGAGTTTCCGGGACCCAGTACTTC
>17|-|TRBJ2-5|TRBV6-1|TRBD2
CASSHLAGGPIMETQYF
TGTGCCAGCAGCCATTTAGCGGGAGGCCCCATAATGGAGACCCAGTACTTC
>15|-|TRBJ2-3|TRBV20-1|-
CSALVGGGRTDTQYF
TGCAGTGCCCTCGTGGGAGGGGGAAGAACAGATACGCAGTATTTT
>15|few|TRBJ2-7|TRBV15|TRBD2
CATREAGGDAYEQYF
TGTGCCACCAGAGAAGCGGGAGGCGACGCCTACGAGCAGTACTTC
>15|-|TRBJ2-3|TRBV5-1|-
CASSLGTRHTDTQYF
TGCGCCAGCAGCCTCGGGACACGGCACACAGATACGCAGTATTTT
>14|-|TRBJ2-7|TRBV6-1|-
CASSPWTGPYEQYF
TGTGCCAGCAGTCCCTGGACGGGACCTTACGAGCAGTACTTC